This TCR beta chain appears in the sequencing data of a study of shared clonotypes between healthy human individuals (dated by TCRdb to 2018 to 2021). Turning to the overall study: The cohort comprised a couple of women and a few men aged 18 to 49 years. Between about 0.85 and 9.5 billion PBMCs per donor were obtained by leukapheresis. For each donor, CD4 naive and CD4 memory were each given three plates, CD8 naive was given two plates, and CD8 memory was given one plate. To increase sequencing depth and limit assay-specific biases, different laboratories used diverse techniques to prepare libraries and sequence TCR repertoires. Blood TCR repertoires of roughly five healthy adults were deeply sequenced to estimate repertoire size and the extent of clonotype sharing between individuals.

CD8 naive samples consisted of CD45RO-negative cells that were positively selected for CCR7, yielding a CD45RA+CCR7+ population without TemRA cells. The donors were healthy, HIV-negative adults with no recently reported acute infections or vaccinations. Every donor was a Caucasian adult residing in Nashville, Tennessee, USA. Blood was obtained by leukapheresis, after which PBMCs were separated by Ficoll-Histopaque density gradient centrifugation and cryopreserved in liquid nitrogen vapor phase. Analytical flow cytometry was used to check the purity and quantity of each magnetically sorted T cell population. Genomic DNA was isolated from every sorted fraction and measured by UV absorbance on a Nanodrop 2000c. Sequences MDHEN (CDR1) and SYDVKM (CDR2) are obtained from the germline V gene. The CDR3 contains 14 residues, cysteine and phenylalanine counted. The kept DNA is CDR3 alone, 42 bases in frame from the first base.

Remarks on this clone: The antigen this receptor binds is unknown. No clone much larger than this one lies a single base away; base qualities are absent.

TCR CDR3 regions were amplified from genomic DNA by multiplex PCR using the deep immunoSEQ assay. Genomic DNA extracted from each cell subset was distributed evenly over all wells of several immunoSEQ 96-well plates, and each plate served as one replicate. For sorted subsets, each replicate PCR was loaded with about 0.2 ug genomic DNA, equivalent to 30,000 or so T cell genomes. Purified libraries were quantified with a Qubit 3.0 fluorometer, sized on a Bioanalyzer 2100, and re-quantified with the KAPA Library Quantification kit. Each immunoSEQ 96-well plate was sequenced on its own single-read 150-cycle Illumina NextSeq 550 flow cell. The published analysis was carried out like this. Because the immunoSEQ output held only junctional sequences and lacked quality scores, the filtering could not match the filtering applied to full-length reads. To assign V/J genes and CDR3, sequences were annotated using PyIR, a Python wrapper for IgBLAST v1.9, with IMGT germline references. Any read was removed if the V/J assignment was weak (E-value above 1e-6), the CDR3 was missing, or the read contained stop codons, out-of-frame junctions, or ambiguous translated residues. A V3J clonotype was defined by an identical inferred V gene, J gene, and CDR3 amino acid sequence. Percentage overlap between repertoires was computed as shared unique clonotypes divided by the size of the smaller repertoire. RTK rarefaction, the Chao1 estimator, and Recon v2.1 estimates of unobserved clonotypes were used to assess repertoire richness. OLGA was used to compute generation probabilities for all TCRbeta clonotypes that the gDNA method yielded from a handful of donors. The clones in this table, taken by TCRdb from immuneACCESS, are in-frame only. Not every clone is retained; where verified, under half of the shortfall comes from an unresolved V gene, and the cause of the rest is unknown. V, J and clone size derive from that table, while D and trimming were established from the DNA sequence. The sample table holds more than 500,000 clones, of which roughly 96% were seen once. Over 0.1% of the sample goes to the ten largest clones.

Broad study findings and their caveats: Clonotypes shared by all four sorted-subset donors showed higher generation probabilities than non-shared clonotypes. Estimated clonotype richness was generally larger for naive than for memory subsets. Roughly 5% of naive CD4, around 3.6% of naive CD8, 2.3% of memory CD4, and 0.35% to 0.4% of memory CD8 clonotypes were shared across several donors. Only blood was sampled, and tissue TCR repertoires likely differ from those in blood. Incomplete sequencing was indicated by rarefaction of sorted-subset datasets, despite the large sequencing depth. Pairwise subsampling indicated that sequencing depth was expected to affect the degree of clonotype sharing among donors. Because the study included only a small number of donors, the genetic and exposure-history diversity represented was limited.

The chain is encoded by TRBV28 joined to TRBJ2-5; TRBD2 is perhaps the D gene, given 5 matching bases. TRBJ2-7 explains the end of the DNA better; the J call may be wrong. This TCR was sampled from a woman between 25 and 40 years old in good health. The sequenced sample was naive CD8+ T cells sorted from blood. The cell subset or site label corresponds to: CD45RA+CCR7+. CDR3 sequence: CASSFTGLSYEQYF. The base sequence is TGTGCCAGCAGTTTTACCGGACTGTCCTACGAGCAGTACTTC.